This T cell receptor beta chain was documented in a study of T-cell reconstitution after alpha-beta-depleted transplantation in children. A library of TCRbeta sequences, prepared with unique molecular identifiers, was generated. TCRdb itself ran the PCR reads through MiXCR, one entry per CDR3 protein. The sample includes a few hundred thousand distinct CDR3 sequences, roughly 11% of them seen just once. V was cut by 8 bases and J by 4 bases, with 14 bases left in between. The CDR3 length is 14 residues. CDR1 and CDR2 (germline): MNHNS, SASEGT. This clonotype was seen a handful of times. The sequence was obtained from a human donor who donated a stem cell graft to a child with acute myeloid leukemia. The chain employs TRBV6-1 and TRBJ2-2; unclear D gene. The material sequenced was PBMCs from the stem cell graft donor, taken from the stem cell graft. The CDR3 DNA reads as TGTGCCAGCGTCAACGGACGATTCACCGGGGAGCTGTTTTTT. Translated, it gives CASVNGRFTGELFF.